The TCR beta chain described here comes from a study of cytomegalovirus exposure and HLA in healthy donors. The assay was immunoSEQ multiplex PCR, and TCRdb's table has in-frame clones only and misses some. The sample has over 150,000 clones; about 85% are singletons. The sample holds one count of this clone. Its target is not known. Study conclusions and caveats: Altogether, some 170 TCR beta chains were recorded as cytomegalovirus-associated. A classifier reportedly called cytomegalovirus status with high sensitivity and specificity.

Germline loops: CDR1 MGHRA, CDR2 YSYEKL. This CDR3 contains 17 residues. V was cut by 3 bases and J by 3 bases, with 18 bases left in between. The validation cohort, a group of more than 95 subjects, included the donors and was separate from the roughly 670-subject first cohort. Source material: PBMCs. The TCR originated in a man aged 18 to 30 in good health and CMV-seropositive. J is TRBJ2-4 and V is TRBV4-1; D is perhaps TRBD1 (8 bases). Here the CDR3 reads CASSQILDREGKNIQYF. CDR3 nucleotides: TGCGCCAGCAGCCAGATTTTGGACAGGGAGGGCAAAAACATTCAGTACTTC.